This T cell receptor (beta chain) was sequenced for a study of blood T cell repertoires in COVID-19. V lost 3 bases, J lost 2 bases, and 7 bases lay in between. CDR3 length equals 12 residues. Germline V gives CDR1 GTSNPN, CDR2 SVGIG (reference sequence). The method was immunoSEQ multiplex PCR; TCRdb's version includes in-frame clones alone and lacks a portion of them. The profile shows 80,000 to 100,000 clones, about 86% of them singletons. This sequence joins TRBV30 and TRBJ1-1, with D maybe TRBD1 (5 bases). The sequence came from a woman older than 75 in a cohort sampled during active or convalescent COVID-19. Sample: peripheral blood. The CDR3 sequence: CAWSQGNTEAFF. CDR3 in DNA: TGTGCCTGGAGCCAGGGAAACACTGAAGCTTTCTTT.